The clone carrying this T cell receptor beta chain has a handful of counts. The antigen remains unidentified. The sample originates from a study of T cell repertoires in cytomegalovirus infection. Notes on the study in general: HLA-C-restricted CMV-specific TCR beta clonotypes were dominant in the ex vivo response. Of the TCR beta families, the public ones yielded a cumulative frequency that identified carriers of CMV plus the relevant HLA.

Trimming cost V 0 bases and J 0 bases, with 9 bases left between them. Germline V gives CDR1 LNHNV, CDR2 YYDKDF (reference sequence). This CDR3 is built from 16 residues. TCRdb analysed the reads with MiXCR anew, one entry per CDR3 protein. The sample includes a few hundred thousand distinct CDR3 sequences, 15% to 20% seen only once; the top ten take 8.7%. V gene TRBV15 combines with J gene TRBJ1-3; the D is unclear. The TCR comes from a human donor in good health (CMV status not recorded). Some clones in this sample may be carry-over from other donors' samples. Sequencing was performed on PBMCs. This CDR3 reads CATSRDRQNSGNTIYF. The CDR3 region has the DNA TGTGCCACCAGCAGAGATCGACAAAACTCTGGAAACACCATATATTTT.